The 15 T cell receptor beta chains reported below all come from one sample, sequenced in a study of CD8 T cells in ankylosing spondylitis. Regarding the study as a whole: A TCR beta motif of roughly 8 highly homologous variants seemed to mark ankylosing spondylitis blood.

TCRdb processed the 5' RACE reads anew with MiXCR; each CDR3 protein has one entry. The data show about 220,000 distinct CDR3 sequences, roughly 6.6% seen once. Antigens of these TCRs are unknown. The sample taken for sequencing was blood, either unsorted or a sorted T cell fraction (not recorded which). All receptors come from a male donor with ankylosing spondylitis.

This clonotype was counted ten times or more. The V and J genes are TRBV29-1 and TRBJ1-1, with D perhaps TRBD1 (5 bases). CDR1 and CDR2 (germline): SQVTM, ANQGSEA. The CDR3 has 11 residues. Trimming cost V 5 bases and J 5 bases, with 9 bases left between them. This chain's CDR3 is CSVREGTEAFF. As DNA, the CDR3 is TGCAGCGTTCGAGAGGGGACTGAAGCTTTCTTT.

The chain recombines TRBV15 with TRBJ2-2; 7 bases are a match to TRBD2. The CDR3 is 14 residues long. The V and J ends lost 9 bases and 1 base, in that order; junction bases with no gene match: 5. Germline CDR1 is LNHNV and CDR2 is YYDKDF (reference sequence). The CDR3 nucleotides read TGTGCCACTCGGGAGGACTGGAACACCGGGGAGCTGTTTTTT. Its translation: CATREDWNTGELFF.

This clonotype was recorded at least ten times. This chain uses TRBV2 with TRBJ1-2; 11 bases align to TRBD1. With 2 bases clipped from V and 8 bases from J, the junction kept 7 bases outside the gene matches. This CDR3 comprises 15 residues. Per germline, CDR1 SNHLY and CDR2 FYNNEI. The CDR3 DNA follows: TGTGCCAGCAGTGAATTTGGACAGGGGGCGCGAGGCTACACCTTC. This codes for CASSEFGQGARGYTF. Combining the CDR3 with reference TRBV2 and TRBJ1-2 gives the whole variable domain EPEVTQTPSHQVTQMGQEVILRCVPISNHLYFYWYRQILGQKVEFLVSFYNNEISEKSEIFDDQFSVERPDGSNFTLKIRSTKLEDSAMYFCASSEFGQGARGYTFGSGTRLTVV.

In this sample, this clonotype turned up many times. V is TRBV20-1 and J is TRBJ2-5; D is perhaps TRBD2 (6 bases). Germline V gene lookup returns CDR1 DFQATT and CDR2 SNEGSKA (reference sequence). This CDR3 spans 12 amino acids. Trimming took 5 bases from V and 5 from J, leaving 12 bases between them. This chain's CDR3 is CSAPGEEETQYF. DNA for the CDR3: TGCAGTGCTCCCGGGGAGGAGGAGACCCAGTACTTC.

This clonotype was observed many times. This chain uses TRBV19 with TRBJ2-1; D is unresolved. The germline gives CDR1 LNHDA, CDR2 SQIVND (reference sequence). The V gene lost 7 bases and the J gene lost 9 bases, with 13 bases spanning the gap. This CDR3 spans 12 amino acids. The CDR3 is CASIGLYPEQFF. The CDR3 coding sequence is TGTGCCAGTATTGGGCTTTACCCTGAGCAGTTCTTC. Combining the CDR3 with reference TRBV19 and TRBJ2-1 gives the whole variable domain DGGITQSPKYLFRKEGQNVTLSCEQNLNHDAMYWYRQDPGQGLRLIYYSQIVNDFQKGDIAEGYSVSREKKESFPLTVTSAQKNPTAFYLCASIGLYPEQFFGPGTRLTVL.

The rearrangement joins TRBV24-1 to TRBJ2-2, with D perhaps TRBD1 (5 bases). Germline V gene data show CDR1 as KGHDR and CDR2 as SFDVKD. This CDR3 contains 15 residues. V lost 4 bases and J 0 bases, leaving 8 bases between the germline ends. The CDR3, as DNA: TGTGCCACCAGTGAGGCGACAGCGAACACCGGGGAGCTGTTTTTT. It yields the protein CATSEATANTGELFF.

In its sample, this clonotype was seen many times. The chain is built from TRBV24-1 and TRBJ2-2, with D perhaps TRBD2 (6 bases). V was pared by 0 bases and J by 7 bases, with 14 bases between. The CDR3 runs 16 residues. Germline CDR1 KGHDR, CDR2 SFDVKD. CDR3 sequence reads: CATSDLGASAGGELFF. The CDR3 nucleotides read TGTGCCACCAGTGATTTGGGGGCTAGCGCCGGCGGGGAGCTGTTTTTT.

This clonotype was detected ten times or more. V usage is TRBV5-6 and J usage is TRBJ1-5; D is uncertain. From germline, CDR1 is SGHDT and CDR2 YYEEEE. This CDR3 contains 16 residues. Trimming took off 4 bases at V and 3 bases at J, with 17 bases between the two ends. The chain's CDR3 is CASSLRPTPPNQPQHF. The CDR3 DNA is TGTGCCAGCAGCCTCCGCCCTACACCCCCCAATCAGCCCCAGCATTTT.

This clonotype was seen a handful of times. The J gene is TRBJ1-2, the V gene TRBV9; 8 nucleotides agree with TRBD1. The CDR3 runs to 15 residues. V shed 2 bases and J 4 bases; nucleotides not matched to a gene: 7. Germline V gives CDR1 SGDLS, CDR2 YYNGEE. The CDR3: CASSVGTGDVYGYTF. CDR3 in DNA: TGTGCCAGCAGCGTGGGGACAGGTGACGTCTATGGCTACACCTTC.

This clonotype was seen at least ten times. This rearrangement joins TRBV7-9 to TRBJ2-1, with D uncertain. This CDR3 has 11 amino acids. Trimming took off 3 bases at V and 7 bases at J, with 4 bases between the two ends. The germline V gene encodes CDR1 SEHNR and CDR2 FQNEAQ (reference sequence). Here the CDR3 reads CASSFTNEQFF. CDR3 DNA: TGTGCCAGCAGCTTCACTAATGAGCAGTTCTTC.

This clonotype was picked up a small number of times. The V and J genes are TRBV10-1 and TRBJ2-7, with 7 bases aligning to TRBD2. Germline CDR1 is WNHNN and CDR2 is SYGVQD (reference sequence). The CDR3 loop spans 14 amino acids. With 0 bases clipped from V and 3 bases from J, the junction kept 2 bases outside the gene matches. Written as DNA, the CDR3 is TGCGCCAGCAGTGAGTCGGGAGGGCTCTACGAGCAGTACTTC. Translating it yields CASSESGGLYEQYF.

This clonotype was recorded at least ten times. This chain links TRBV28 with TRBJ1-2; D call uncertain. Germline CDR1 MDHEN, CDR2 SYDVKM. Deletions cut 5 bases from V and 4 bases from J, with 14 bases between. CDR3 length equals 14 residues. In DNA form, the CDR3 reads TGTGCCAGCAGTCCCCGACGTAAAACCTATGGCTACACCTTC. Translating gives CASSPRRKTYGYTF.

In this sample, this clonotype turned up a few times. The rearrangement uses TRBV12-3 or TRBV12-4 and TRBJ2-1; 7 bases line up with TRBD2. V shed 3 bases and J 9 bases; nucleotides not matched to a gene: 11. CDR3 length equals 15 residues. The CDR3 DNA reads as TGTGCCAGCAGTTTTAGATCTGCGGGAGAACTTGAGCAGTTCTTC. Residues: CASSFRSAGELEQFF.

The rearrangement links TRBV7-8 to TRBJ2-7; weak D call: TRBD1 (6 bases). Per germline, CDR1 SGHVS and CDR2 FQNEAQ. The CDR3 totals 14 residues. The V gene lost 1 base and the J gene lost 3 bases, with 10 bases spanning the gap. The CDR3: CASSLDGDNYEQYF. CDR3 bases: TGTGCCAGCAGCTTAGACGGGGACAACTACGAGCAGTACTTC.

There are many counts of this clonotype. J is TRBJ2-1 and V is TRBV27; D is undetermined. The germline V and J ends were trimmed by 3 bases and 6 bases, with 6 bases remaining between them. The germline V gene has CDR1 MNHEY and CDR2 SMNVEV (reference sequence). This CDR3 is 12 amino acids long. CDR3: CASSFSVNEQFF. CDR3 nucleotide sequence: TGTGCCAGCAGTTTCTCGGTCAATGAGCAGTTCTTC.